This T cell receptor beta chain was profiled in a study of cytomegalovirus exposure and HLA in healthy donors. V dropped 5 bases and J dropped 7; count of bases not matched to a gene: 8. This CDR3 is 16 amino acids long. CDR1 SGHVS and CDR2 FQNEAQ come from the germline V gene. As regards this clone: Its antigen is not known.

Whole-study findings and limits: TRBV6-2, TRBV6-3 and other indistinguishable V segments were excluded. It was taken for granted in presence/absence analyses that sequencing depth across donors was roughly uniform.

With 60 Vbeta and 13 Jbeta primers, the PCR was carried out. Profiled with immunoSEQ multiplex PCR; TCRdb holds only in-frame clones, not every one. The data hold approximately 140,000 clones, with roughly 79% observed a single time. V and J are TRBV7-8 and TRBJ1-4; TRBD1 matches 12 bases. This receptor was obtained from a woman aged 50 to 60 in good health and CMV-seronegative. The sequencing input was PBMCs. The CDR3 is CASSPLPGQGAEKLFF. Written as DNA, the CDR3 is TGTGCCAGCAGCCCGCTACCGGGACAGGGGGCTGAAAAACTGTTTTTT.